A single sample is the source of the 29 T cell receptor beta chains below, sequenced in a study of blood T cell repertoires in COVID-19 (dated by TCRdb to the early 2020s). The method behind the library was the immunoSEQ multiplex PCR assay. TCRdb stores this immuneACCESS table with in-frame sequences only. Part of the clones is absent; in the studies checked, under half of the shortfall reflects unresolved V genes, and no reason is known for the rest. The sample table contains roughly 400,000 clones; only one count was recorded for about 87% of them. Clones ranked in the top ten supply approximately 10% of the sample. Sequenced material: PBMCs or T cells enriched from blood (not recorded which). The source is a woman between 45 and 65 years old who had recovered from COVID-19.

The chain employs TRBV29-1 and TRBJ1-2; unclear D gene. The CDR3 totals 12 residues. Between the trimmed V and J ends, which lost 4 bases and 2 bases, there was a span of 8 bases. Germline V gene data show CDR1 as SQVTM and CDR2 as ANQGSEA. The DNA for the CDR3 is TGCAGCGTTGCGGGAGTGAACTATGGCTACACCTTC. Protein product: CSVAGVNYGYTF.

This clone has a handful of counts. V is TRBV24-1 and J is TRBJ1-2, with 9 positions matching TRBD1. The CDR3 has 14 residues. The V gene's germline CDR1 is KGHDR and CDR2 SFDVKD. V lost 7 bases, J lost 3 bases, and 5 bases stayed unmatched. CDR3 residues: CATSNTGGDYGYTF. The CDR3 DNA sequence: TGTGCCACCAGCAATACAGGGGGCGACTATGGCTACACCTTC.

The chain joins TRBV19 to TRBJ2-3, with unresolved D. Trimming took off 5 bases at V and 3 bases at J, with 3 bases between the two ends. This CDR3 spans 11 amino acids. Germline assignment: CDR1 LNHDA and CDR2 SQIVND (reference sequence). CDR3 amino acids: CASSQTDTQYF. CDR3 bases: TGTGCCAGTAGTCAGACAGATACGCAGTATTTT.

This clone was recorded a few times. V and J are TRBV12-3 or TRBV12-4 and TRBJ1-1; D is unclear. V was shortened by 5 bases and J by 4 bases, with 11 bases between the two germline ends. The CDR3 runs 13 residues. In nucleotides, the CDR3 is TGTGCCAGCAGTCCTACCGCCCGCACTGAAGCTTTCTTT. Translating it yields CASSPTARTEAFF.

V gene TRBV7-9 combines with J gene TRBJ1-4, with TRBD1 matching 11 bases. With V trimmed by 5 bases and J by 2 bases, 4 bases remained unmatched. CDR1 is SEHNR and CDR2 is FQNEAQ in the germline V gene (reference sequence). The CDR3 loop spans 16 amino acids. The CDR3 sequence is CASSRDRGDTNEKLFF. CDR3 DNA: TGTGCCAGCAGCCGGGACAGGGGGGACACTAATGAAAAACTGTTTTTT.

The V gene is TRBV7-2, the J gene TRBJ2-3, with 8 bases identical to TRBD2. After removal of 5 bases from V and 0 bases from J, the junction contained 7 bases not matched to a gene. The CDR3 contains 16 residues. Germline loops: CDR1 SGHTA, CDR2 FQGNSA. CDR3 nucleotides: TGTGCCAGCAGCCCGATAGCGGGGCGAAGCACAGATACGCAGTATTTT. Translation gives CASSPIAGRSTDTQYF.

This rearrangement joins TRBV12-3 or TRBV12-4 to TRBJ1-1, with TRBD1 matching 8 bases. The CDR3 sequence is 11 residues long. Trimming took 7 bases from V and 6 from J; bases not matched to a gene: 1. Written as DNA, the CDR3 is TGTGCCAGCAAACAGGGGGCTGAAGCTTTCTTT. The encoded protein is CASKQGAEAFF.

V gene TRBV3-1 (or the pseudogene TRBV3-2) combines with J gene TRBJ2-7; 9 bases fit TRBD1. V shed 4 bases, J shed 1 base, and the junction held 5 bases outside the gene matches. This CDR3 comprises 15 residues. CDR1 and CDR2 from the germline V gene are LGHDT and YNNKEL (reference sequence). CDR3 protein: CASSLLTGGSYEQYF. The CDR3 region has the DNA TGTGCCAGCAGCCTTTTGACAGGGGGATCCTACGAGCAGTACTTC.

V is TRBV27 and J is TRBJ1-1; TRBD1 agrees at 8 bases. The CDR3 length is 16 residues. Germline assignment: CDR1 MNHEY and CDR2 SMNVEV (reference sequence). V trimming: 4 bases; J trimming: 4 bases; junction bases outside the gene matches: 11. The CDR3 nucleotides read TGTGCCAGCAGTTCAAAGAGCGGACAGGGCCCCACTGAAGCTTTCTTT. It codes for CASSSKSGQGPTEAFF.

This sequence joins TRBV27 and TRBJ2-7, with a tentative D call TRBD2 (6 bases). CDR1 is MNHEY and CDR2 is SMNVEV in the germline V gene (reference sequence). With 3 bases removed from V and 7 bases from J, the gap between germline ends came to 13 bases. CDR3 size: 13 residues. The CDR3: CASSFGGASEQYF. CDR3 sequence (DNA): TGTGCCAGCAGTTTTGGAGGGGCAAGTGAGCAGTACTTC.

The chain employs TRBV6-2 or TRBV6-3 and TRBJ2-3, with 10 bases lining up with TRBD2. CDR1 is MNHEY, CDR2 SVGEGT, per germline. After removal of 6 bases from V and 0 bases from J, the junction contained 6 bases not matched to a gene. There are 16 residues in the CDR3. CDR3 region: CASSSIAGGSTDTQYF. In DNA form, the CDR3 reads TGTGCCAGCAGCTCAATAGCGGGGGGCAGCACAGATACGCAGTATTTT.

This rearrangement joins TRBV2 to TRBJ1-2, with 7 bases fitting TRBD1. This CDR3 has 14 residues. With V trimmed by 5 bases and J by 2 bases, 5 bases remained unmatched. In germline, CDR1 is SNHLY, CDR2 FYNNEI. CDR3 region: CASSPPGQNYGYTF. The CDR3 coding sequence is TGTGCCAGCAGTCCCCCGGGACAGAACTATGGCTACACCTTC. Full variable domain (missing parts from reference TRBV2 and TRBJ1-2): EPEVTQTPSHQVTQMGQEVILRCVPISNHLYFYWYRQILGQKVEFLVSFYNNEISEKSEIFDDQFSVERPDGSNFTLKIRSTKLEDSAMYFCASSPPGQNYGYTFGSGTRLTVV.

This clone was counted between two and nine times. The sample has other DNA sequences that encode this CDR3 too. Here the CDR3 DNA reads TGTGCCAGCAGCCCGACAGGGTCCTACGAGCAGTACTTC. This sequence encodes CASSPTGSYEQYF. The chain carries TRBV7-9 and TRBJ2-7; 7 bases match TRBD1. This CDR3 contains 13 residues. Unmatched junction bases numbered 2, after V lost 5 bases and J lost 1 base. Germline assignment: CDR1 SEHNR and CDR2 FQNEAQ (reference sequence).

This rearrangement joins TRBV7-9 to TRBJ1-4; 7 positions agree with TRBD1. J lost 2 bases, V lost 3 bases, and 0 bases had no gene match. The CDR3 totals 14 residues. Germline-derived CDR1 and CDR2 are SEHNR and FQNEAQ (reference sequence). The CDR3 region has the DNA TGTGCCAGCAGCTTGGGACAGACTAATGAAAAACTGTTTTTT. Protein sequence: CASSLGQTNEKLFF.

J is TRBJ2-2 and V is TRBV3-1 (or the pseudogene TRBV3-2), with 8 bases matching TRBD1. The V gene end was trimmed by 1 base and the J gene end by 5 bases; junction bases not matched to a gene: 6. The CDR3 contains 16 residues. Germline CDR1 reads LGHDT; CDR2 reads YNNKEL (reference sequence). CDR3 residues: CASSQGQGARTGELFF. CDR3 bases: TGTGCCAGCAGCCAAGGTCAGGGGGCGCGGACCGGGGAGCTGTTTTTT.

This chain links TRBV2 with TRBJ2-5, with 8 bases aligning to TRBD2. CDR3 length: 13 amino acids. The junction had 7 bases not matched to a gene; V was cut back by 8 bases and J by 5 bases. From germline, CDR1 is SNHLY and CDR2 FYNNEI. The CDR3 loop reads CASQDQRGETQYF. For the CDR3, the DNA is TGTGCCAGCCAGGACCAGCGGGGGGAGACCCAGTACTTC.

This sequence joins TRBV7-9 and TRBJ2-7, with D unclear. The CDR3 sequence is 14 residues long. CDR1 is SEHNR, CDR2 FQNEAQ, per germline (reference sequence). Deletions cut 5 bases from V and 2 bases from J, with 13 bases between. The CDR3 region has the DNA TGTGCCAGCAGCGGCGACGAGGTGACCTACGAGCAGTACTTC. Its protein product is CASSGDEVTYEQYF.

This clone appeared once. The chain has TRBV4-1 and TRBJ1-2; D is ambiguous. CDR1 MGHRA and CDR2 YSYEKL come from the germline V gene. V was shortened by 0 bases and J by 4 bases, with 9 bases between the two germline ends. The CDR3 sequence is 14 residues long. Here the CDR3 reads CASSQEPAGYGYTF. As DNA, the CDR3 is TGCGCCAGCAGCCAAGAACCCGCCGGCTATGGCTACACCTTC.

V is TRBV28 and J is TRBJ1-1; unclear D gene. The CDR3 length is 14 residues. The V and J ends lost 5 bases and 0 bases respectively, with 10 bases between them. Looked up from germline, CDR1 is MDHEN and CDR2 is SYDVKM. Here the CDR3 reads CASSPYLMNTEAFF. CDR3 in DNA: TGTGCCAGCAGTCCCTATTTGATGAACACTGAAGCTTTCTTT.

This clone was seen a single time. The chain couples TRBV4-1 to TRBJ1-5; 8 bases match TRBD1. Germline loops: CDR1 MGHRA, CDR2 YSYEKL. The CDR3 is 17 amino acids. The J segment lost 3 bases and the V segment lost 3 bases, leaving 10 bases of the junction unmatched. The DNA for the CDR3 is TGCGCCAGCAGCCAGGAAAGACAGGGGCGCGCCAATCAGCCCCAGCATTTT. Its translation: CASSQERQGRANQPQHF.

V usage is TRBV27 and J usage is TRBJ2-7; 7 bases line up with TRBD1. Germline CDR1 is MNHEY and CDR2 is SMNVEV (reference sequence). This CDR3 has 14 residues. Germline trimming cut 5 bases from V and 0 bases from J; bases unmatched to any gene: 4. The CDR3 reads CASSRQGISYEQYF. CDR3 nucleotides: TGTGCCAGCAGTCGACAGGGCATCTCCTACGAGCAGTACTTC.

The chain joins TRBV6-5 to TRBJ2-5, with 10 bases fitting TRBD1. Per germline, CDR1 MNHEY and CDR2 SVGAGI. This CDR3 spans 15 amino acids. V was pared by 5 bases and J by 1 base, with 4 bases of the junction left unmatched. The CDR3 DNA reads TGTGCCAGCAGTCGGACAGGGGGAATCCAAGAGACCCAGTACTTC. Encoded protein: CASSRTGGIQETQYF.

The chain is built from TRBV30 and TRBJ1-1; 7 bases align to TRBD1. The CDR3 is made up of 16 amino acids. Germline CDR1 GTSNPN, CDR2 SVGIG (reference sequence). J gave up 4 bases and V 3 bases, and 14 bases lay outside the gene matches. The CDR3 sequence: CAWSQGVGQLPTEAFF. CDR3 sequence (DNA): TGTGCCTGGAGCCAGGGGGTGGGACAGTTACCCACTGAAGCTTTCTTT.

The chain links TRBV5-1 to TRBJ2-5; perhaps TRBD2 as D (6 bases). Germline V CDR1 and CDR2: SGHRS, YFSETQ. This CDR3 comprises 14 residues. V was trimmed by 0 bases and J by 5 bases, leaving 11 bases between them. CDR3: CASSLDRGGETQYF. Written as DNA, the CDR3 is TGCGCCAGCAGCTTGGACAGAGGAGGGGAGACCCAGTACTTC.

V usage is TRBV18 and J usage is TRBJ2-1; D possibly corresponds to TRBD1 (5 bases). From germline, CDR1 is KGHSH and CDR2 LQKENI. The CDR3 runs to 17 residues. The ends were cut back, 2 bases at V and 1 base at J, with 15 bases in the middle. CDR3 coding DNA: TGTGCCAGCTCACCATCGTCAGGGATGTTTTCCTACAATGAGCAGTTCTTC. It specifies CASSPSSGMFSYNEQFF. Variable domain in full (rest from reference TRBV18 and TRBJ2-1): NAGVMQNPRHLVRRRGQEARLRCSPMKGHSHVYWYRQLPEEGLKFMVYLQKENIIDESGMPKERFSAEFPKEGPSILRIQQVVRGDSAAYFCASSPSSGMFSYNEQFFGPGTRLTVL.

V and J are TRBV5-8 and TRBJ1-6, with D perhaps matching TRBD1 (5 bases). Per germline, CDR1 SGHTS and CDR2 YDEGEE. The CDR3 has 18 amino acids. V dropped 0 bases and J dropped 9 bases, with 22 bases sitting between them. The chain's CDR3 is CASSLVGDSPGFGSPLHF. The CDR3 nucleotides are TGTGCCAGCAGCTTGGTTGGGGACTCCCCGGGGTTTGGTTCACCCCTCCACTTT.

The chain recombines TRBV30 with TRBJ1-6; 7 nucleotides align to TRBD1. Germline CDR1 GTSNPN, CDR2 SVGIG (reference sequence). The J segment lost 11 bases and the V segment lost 2 bases, leaving 6 bases of the junction unmatched. This CDR3 is 13 amino acids long. CDR3 DNA: TGTGCCTGGAGTCCGGACAGGTTGGCACCCCTCCACTTT. Translated, it gives CAWSPDRLAPLHF.

J is TRBJ2-2 and V is TRBV29-1, with 8 bases matching TRBD1. With 4 bases clipped from V and 6 bases from J, the junction kept 4 bases outside the gene matches. This CDR3 is 13 amino acids long. The germline CDR1 and CDR2 sequences are SQVTM and ANQGSEA. CDR3 residues: CSVVRGLAGELFF. The CDR3 nucleotides are TGCAGCGTTGTCAGGGGGCTGGCCGGGGAGCTGTTTTTT.

CDR3 sequence: CASSSPWGLNEKLFF. CDR3 sequence (DNA): TGTGCCAGCAGTTCACCCTGGGGCCTTAATGAAAAACTGTTTTTT. The chain carries TRBV28 and TRBJ1-4; possible D gene TRBD1, 5 bases. V was pared by 4 bases and J by 4 bases, with 13 bases between. Germline V lookup: CDR1 MDHEN, CDR2 SYDVKM. This CDR3 is built from 15 residues.